These T cell receptor beta chains were read from a single sample in a study of Ad26.COV2.S vaccination and SARS-CoV-2 variants. This table comes from immunoSEQ multiplex PCR, and its TCRdb copy is limited to in-frame clones, with some not included. The repertoire holds some 350,000 clones, about 91% seen once, with 3.9% in the top ten. This material consisted of peripheral blood, taken after recovery from COVID-19. These receptors came from a human donor who had recovered from COVID-19. The CDR3 runs from the conserved cysteine through the conserved F or W. The D gene is left open where the match is weak. Some rows mark clone size as missing; the rest say once, few, many or name a class of expanded clone.

D gene	V gene	clone size	J gene	CDR3 protein	CDR3 DNA
NA	TRBV25-1	once	TRBJ1-1	CASARGGLNTEAFF	TGTGCCAGCGCCCGGGGGGGACTGAACACTGAAGCTTTCTTT
NA	TRBV7-2	NA	TRBJ2-7	CASSYGAGGTYEQYF	TGTGCCAGCAGCTATGGGGCAGGGGGGACCTACGAGCAGTACTTC
NA	TRBV18	NA	TRBJ1-4	CASSRTSLGGTNEKLFF	TGTGCCAGCTCGCGGACGTCGCTAGGAGGGACTAATGAAAAACTGTTTTTT
NA	TRBV6-6	NA	TRBJ1-5	CASSYSSQYQPQHF	TGTGCCAGCAGTTACTCTTCCCAATATCAGCCCCAGCATTTT
NA	TRBV5-4	NA	TRBJ1-2	CASSLGGGGYGYTF	TGTGCCAGCAGCTTGGGCGGAGGGGGCTATGGCTACACCTTC
TRBD2	TRBV9	NA	TRBJ2-3	CASSDPKGLAGTGGTDTQYF	TGTGCCAGCAGCGATCCTAAGGGACTAGCGGGGACTGGGGGCACAGATACGCAGTATTTT
NA	TRBV6-2/TRBV6-3	NA	TRBJ1-4	CASSPPGEKLFF	TGTGCCAGCAGCCCGCCCGGTGAAAAACTGTTTTTT
NA	TRBV7-9	NA	TRBJ1-2	CASSSPSHHYGYTF	TGTGCCAGCAGCTCCCCGAGCCACCACTATGGCTACACCTTC
NA	TRBV7-8	NA	TRBJ2-6	CASSLLGGAGANVLTF	TGTGCCAGCAGCTTATTGGGGGGCGCGGGGGCCAACGTCCTGACTTTC
TRBD2	TRBV6-2/TRBV6-3	NA	TRBJ2-5	CASSGASGGAYETQYF	TGTGCCAGCAGTGGGGCTAGCGGGGGGGCTTATGAGACCCAGTACTTC
NA	TRBV14	NA	TRBJ1-4	CASSHRDLGEKLFF	TGTGCCAGCAGCCACCGGGACCTCGGTGAAAAACTGTTTTTT
TRBD2	TRBV9	once	TRBJ2-1	CASSPPLGLAGGPRNEQFF	TGTGCCAGCAGCCCTCCACTGGGGCTAGCGGGGGGGCCGCGGAATGAGCAGTTCTTC
NA	TRBV29-1	NA	TRBJ1-2	CSVEIGSGNGYTF	TGCAGCGTTGAAATTGGGTCGGGGAATGGCTACACCTTC
NA	TRBV9	once	TRBJ1-1	CASSQGQPTMNTEAFF	TGTGCCAGCAGCCAAGGACAGCCTACAATGAACACTGAAGCTTTCTTT
NA	TRBV18	NA	TRBJ2-3	CASSPRGQGTDTQYF	TGTGCCAGCTCACCCAGGGGACAAGGCACAGATACGCAGTATTTT
NA	TRBV9	NA	TRBJ2-3	CASRRQDSTDTQYF	TGTGCCAGCAGAAGACAGGACAGCACAGATACGCAGTATTTT
TRBD1	TRBV6-6	NA	TRBJ1-1	CASRRTGEGNTEAFF	TGTGCCAGCAGGCGAACAGGGGAGGGGAACACTGAAGCTTTCTTT
NA	TRBV5-6	NA	TRBJ2-2	CASSPGAGELFF	TGTGCCAGCAGCCCGGGAGCCGGGGAGCTGTTTTTT
TRBD1	TRBV6-4	NA	TRBJ1-5	CASSSTTGGQPQHF	TGTGCCAGCAGTTCTACGACAGGGGGGCAGCCCCAGCATTTT
TRBD1	TRBV19	NA	TRBJ1-5	CASSPGQGIGGNQPQHF	TGTGCCAGTAGTCCGGGACAGGGGATAGGGGGCAATCAGCCCCAGCATTTT
NA	TRBV5-1	NA	TRBJ1-1	CASSPRTEVRDTEAFF	TGCGCCAGCAGCCCTCGGACAGAAGTCCGGGACACTGAAGCTTTCTTT
TRBD1	TRBV7-9	few	TRBJ1-1	CAGGQDLKAFF	TGTGCCGGGGGACAGGATCTGAAAGCTTTCTTT
NA	TRBV12-3/TRBV12-4	once	TRBJ1-1	CASSPRGWVEAFF	TGTGCCAGCAGTCCCCGCGGGTGGGTGGAAGCTTTCTTT
NA	TRBV11-2	NA	TRBJ2-7	CASSLVGRIPAGSYEQYF	TGTGCCAGCAGCTTAGTTGGTCGAATACCCGCCGGGTCCTACGAGCAGTACTTC
NA	TRBV2	once	TRBJ2-1	CASLGQAQNNEQFF	TGTGCCAGCCTCGGCCAAGCCCAAAACAATGAGCAGTTCTTC
NA	TRBV4-1	NA	TRBJ2-2	CASSLGRVNTGELFF	TGCGCCAGCAGCCTCGGCAGGGTGAACACCGGGGAGCTGTTTTTT
NA	TRBV21-1	NA	TRBJ1-6	CASSSPGHPGRDFNSPLHF	TGTGCCAGCAGCTCCCCGGGACATCCGGGAAGGGACTTTAATTCACCCCTCCACTTT
TRBD1	TRBV6-5	NA	TRBJ2-5	CASSYSSRGLGETQYF	TGTGCCAGCAGTTACAGCTCCAGGGGGCTCGGGGAGACCCAGTACTTC
NA	TRBV28	NA	TRBJ2-2	CAAEQANTGELFF	TGTGCGGCGGAGCAGGCTAACACCGGGGAGCTGTTTTTT
TRBD1	TRBV15	NA	TRBJ1-1	CATSRDRTGALEAFF	TGTGCCACCAGCAGAGATCGGACAGGGGCTCTTGAAGCTTTCTTT
NA	TRBV7-9	once	TRBJ2-3	CASSLVDSPSTDTQYF	TGTGCCAGCAGCTTAGTCGACTCGCCTAGCACAGATACGCAGTATTTT
NA	TRBV2	NA	TRBJ2-2	CASSESLNTGELFF	TGTGCCAGCAGTGAGTCCTTAAACACCGGGGAGCTGTTTTTT
NA	TRBV6-6	NA	TRBJ2-7	CASSGPTTYEQYF	TGTGCCAGCAGCGGCCCTACTACCTACGAGCAGTACTTC
TRBD1	TRBV19	NA	TRBJ2-1	CASRTGYNEQFF	TGTGCCAGCCGGACAGGGTACAATGAGCAGTTCTTC
TRBD2	TRBV4-2	NA	TRBJ2-5	CASSQEAGGAIETQYF	TGTGCCAGCAGCCAGGAAGCGGGGGGGGCCATAGAGACCCAGTACTTC
TRBD1	TRBV27	NA	TRBJ2-7	CASRGTGPTYEQYF	TGTGCCAGCAGGGGGACAGGCCCAACCTACGAGCAGTACTTC
TRBD1	TRBV6-6	NA	TRBJ1-3	CASSLRTGGILRDSGNTIYF	TGTGCCAGCAGCCTTAGGACAGGGGGCATATTAAGGGACTCTGGAAACACCATATATTTT
TRBD1	TRBV5-1	NA	TRBJ1-1	CASSEKVRGHTEAFF	TGCGCCAGCAGCGAGAAGGTCAGGGGGCACACTGAAGCTTTCTTT
NA	TRBV5-1	NA	TRBJ1-2	CASTQGSGKGYTF	TGCGCCAGCACCCAGGGGTCGGGGAAAGGCTACACCTTC
NA	TRBV14	NA	TRBJ2-1	CASSQDMGDEQFF	TGTGCCAGCAGCCAAGATATGGGTGATGAGCAGTTCTTC
NA	TRBV5-8	NA	TRBJ2-3	CASSAGSVKTDTQYF	TGTGCCAGCAGTGCGGGGTCTGTGAAGACAGATACGCAGTATTTT
NA	TRBV7-2	once	TRBJ1-2	CASSLVGAGAIDGYTF	TGTGCCAGCAGCTTAGTAGGGGCAGGGGCTATCGATGGCTACACCTTC
NA	TRBV5-4	NA	TRBJ1-3	CASSLAGNTIYF	TGTGCCAGCAGCTTAGCAGGGAACACCATATATTTT
TRBD2	TRBV11-3	NA	TRBJ2-5	CASSSTSGGTATQYF	TGTGCCAGCAGCTCCACTAGCGGGGGAACGGCGACCCAGTACTTC
NA	TRBV10-3	NA	TRBJ2-2	CAISEDSRGTGELFF	TGTGCCATCAGTGAGGACAGCCGGGGCACCGGGGAGCTGTTTTTT
NA	TRBV14	NA	TRBJ2-5	CASSQLYRVETQYF	TGTGCCAGCAGCCAACTGTACAGGGTAGAGACCCAGTACTTC
TRBD1	TRBV4-1	NA	TRBJ1-5	CASSQPDRSNQPQHF	TGCGCCAGCAGCCAACCGGACAGGAGCAATCAGCCCCAGCATTTT
NA	TRBV19	few	TRBJ1-5	CASSIEMFGNQPQHF	TGTGCCAGTAGTATAGAGATGTTTGGCAATCAGCCCCAGCATTTT
TRBD1	TRBV13	NA	TRBJ2-3	CASSHSSAPGGDTQYF	TGTGCCAGCAGCCATAGTTCCGCCCCAGGGGGAGATACGCAGTATTTT
TRBD1	TRBV18	NA	TRBJ2-7	CASSLRQGVSEQYF	TGTGCCAGCTCACTTCGGCAGGGGGTCTCCGAGCAGTACTTC
NA	TRBV7-2	NA	TRBJ2-5	CASSLEPRGTPGTQYF	TGTGCCAGCAGCTTAGAACCTCGCGGGACCCCCGGGACCCAGTACTTC
TRBD1	TRBV4-3	NA	TRBJ2-7	CASSRSTGPLYEQYF	TGCGCCAGCAGCCGGTCGACAGGGCCTCTCTACGAGCAGTACTTC
NA	TRBV7-2	NA	TRBJ1-1	CASSLVKTLNTEAFF	TGTGCCAGCAGCTTAGTCAAAACCCTGAACACTGAAGCTTTCTTT
TRBD1	TRBV2	NA	TRBJ1-3	CASSRDRVKAGNTIYF	TGTGCCAGCAGCAGGGACAGGGTCAAAGCTGGAAACACCATATATTTT
TRBD1	TRBV5-1	NA	TRBJ2-5	CASSLDPTGGPTQYF	TGCGCCAGCAGCTTGGATCCGACAGGGGGTCCGACCCAGTACTTC
TRBD2	TRBV14	NA	TRBJ2-4	CASSQDPAGGFKNIQYF	TGTGCCAGCAGCCAAGATCCAGCGGGGGGATTCAAAAACATTCAGTACTTC
TRBD2	TRBV5-4	NA	TRBJ2-5	CASSLKRTSGGNQETQYF	TGTGCCAGCAGCTTAAAAAGGACTAGCGGGGGCAACCAAGAGACCCAGTACTTC
NA	TRBV7-2	NA	TRBJ1-3	CASSLGRGNTIYF	TGTGCCAGCAGCTTAGGCAGAGGAAACACCATATATTTT
NA	TRBV29-1	NA	TRBJ1-4	CSVARTANEKLFF	TGCAGCGTTGCGAGGACAGCTAATGAAAAACTGTTTTTT
NA	TRBV12-3/TRBV12-4	NA	TRBJ1-3	CASSLAPADTIYF	TGTGCCAGCAGTTTAGCCCCCGCCGACACCATATATTTT